Following are 24 T cell receptor beta chains from one sample sequenced in a study of T cells in localized non-small cell lung cancer. Here immunoSEQ multiplex PCR was the method, and the copy in TCRdb shows in-frame clones only, minus some. Seen here are about 610 clones, roughly 29% observed once, and the top ten hold about 19%. The sequencing used lung tumor tissue, collected before any cancer treatment. The receptors stem from a woman aged 40-75 years with stage III lung adenocarcinoma.

This clone was seen more than once but under ten times. The V gene is TRBV9, the J gene TRBJ2-7; D may be TRBD2 (7 bases). Germline loops: CDR1 SGDLS, CDR2 YYNGEE. Trimming left V 4 bases short and J 4 bases short, with 12 bases between. The CDR3 runs to 13 residues. This CDR3 is CASSPEGGYEQYF. The CDR3 nucleotides are TGTGCCAGCAGCCCGGAGGGGGGGTACGAGCAGTACTTC.

The genes are TRBV16 and TRBJ2-1, with 10 bases that match TRBD1. This CDR3 region has 13 residues. V shed 4 bases, J shed 6 bases, and the junction held 0 bases outside the gene matches. The V gene's germline CDR1 is KGHSY and CDR2 FQNENV. The CDR3 region is CASSRDRGNEQFF. The DNA for the CDR3 is TGTGCCAGCAGCCGGGACAGGGGCAATGAGCAGTTCTTC.

The chain has TRBV9 and TRBJ1-4; D may be TRBD1 (6 bases). Trimming removed 3 bases from V and 7 bases from J, with 13 bases in between. The CDR3 is 14 residues long. Germline lookup yields CDR1 SGDLS and CDR2 YYNGEE. CDR3 DNA sequence: TGTGCCAGCAGCGAACAGGGTAGGGGTGAAAAACTGTTTTTT. It specifies CASSEQGRGEKLFF.

The chain employs TRBV6-8 and TRBJ2-2, with D hard to call. V gave up 0 bases and J gave up 6 bases, with 11 bases separating them. This CDR3 is 15 amino acids long. CDR1 is MNHGY and CDR2 is SAAAGT in the germline V gene. This CDR3 reads CASSYSHEVAGELFF. Here the CDR3 DNA reads TGTGCCAGCAGTTACTCCCATGAGGTTGCCGGGGAGCTGTTTTTT.

This clone was counted between two and nine times. The J gene is TRBJ1-3, the V gene TRBV18, with D possibly matching TRBD1 (5 bases). Trimming removed 2 bases from V and 2 bases from J, with 10 bases in between. The germline CDR1 and CDR2 sequences are KGHSH and LQKENI. The CDR3 is 15 residues long. CDR3 residues: CASSPRQSPGNTIYF. CDR3 DNA sequence: TGTGCCAGCTCACCAAGACAGAGTCCTGGAAACACCATATATTTT.

The chain carries TRBV29-1 and TRBJ1-1, with a tentative D call TRBD1 (5 bases). The CDR3 covers 12 residues. Germline V gene sequence: CDR1 SQVTM, CDR2 ANQGSEA. Trimming shortened V by 4 bases and J by 5 bases, and 11 bases separated the two germline ends. DNA of the CDR3: TGCAGCGTTGCCCCAGGGAATACTGAAGCTTTCTTT. As protein: CSVAPGNTEAFF.

This chain connects TRBV15 to TRBJ1-2; D is ambiguous. The germline V and J ends were trimmed by 0 bases and 4 bases, with 12 bases remaining between them. The CDR3 has 15 residues. In germline, CDR1 is LNHNV, CDR2 YYDKDF (reference sequence). The CDR3 is CATSRDRETVYGYTF. The CDR3 nucleotides are TGTGCCACCAGCAGAGATAGGGAAACGGTCTATGGCTACACCTTC.

This clone has a handful of counts. V is TRBV15 and J is TRBJ2-1; D is possibly TRBD1 or TRBD2 (5 bases each). The CDR3 spans 20 residues. V gave up 1 base and J gave up 0 bases, with 22 bases separating them. Germline CDR1 and CDR2: LNHNV and YYDKDF (reference sequence). Written as DNA, the CDR3 is TGTGCCACCAGCAGAGCCCCTTTCGGGGACCGGGCGAGCTCCTACAATGAGCAGTTCTTC. It encodes CATSRAPFGDRASSYNEQFF.

The chain combines TRBV6-8 with TRBJ1-6, with D perhaps TRBD1 (6 bases). This CDR3 is 16 amino acids long. Germline V gives CDR1 MNHGY, CDR2 SAAAGT. The V gene lost 7 bases and the J gene lost 7 bases, with 20 bases spanning the gap. The CDR3 spells CASTSEGGSGNSPLHF. The DNA of the CDR3 is TGTGCCAGCACTTCGGAGGGGGGGTCGGGGAATTCACCCCTCCACTTT.

This clone was seen a few times. The chain employs TRBV9 and TRBJ1-1; TRBD1 matches at 8 bases. J was trimmed by 3 bases and V by 5 bases; bases with no gene match: 6. The CDR3 runs 14 residues. Germline values: CDR1 SGDLS, CDR2 YYNGEE. CDR3 in amino acids: CASSPGQGYTEAFF. In nucleotides, the CDR3 is TGTGCCAGCAGTCCTGGACAGGGTTACACTGAAGCTTTCTTT.

The gene calls are TRBV5-1 and TRBJ2-7, with 10 bases aligning to TRBD1. From germline, CDR1 is SGHRS and CDR2 YFSETQ. V was clipped by 3 bases and J by 1 base; unmatched bases: 4. The CDR3 is 15 residues long. The CDR3 region is CASSSGTGASYEQYF. Here the CDR3 DNA reads TGCGCCAGCAGCTCAGGGACAGGGGCGTCCTACGAGCAGTACTTC. The variable domain in full, with the rest retrieved from reference TRBV5-1 and TRBJ2-7, is KAGVTQTPRYLIKTRGQQVTLSCSPISGHRSVSWYQQTPGQGLQFLFEYFSETQRNKGNFPGRFSGRQFSNSRSEMNVSTLELGDSALYLCASSSGTGASYEQYFGPGTRLTVT.

This clone turned up a few times. V gene TRBV25-1 combines with J gene TRBJ1-4; 12 bases fit TRBD1. Trimming cost V 4 bases and J 7 bases; bases outside gene matches: 4. Germline V gene lookup returns CDR1 MGHDK and CDR2 SYGVNS. There are 15 residues in the CDR3. CDR3 in amino acids: CASSGDRGRVEKLFF. The CDR3 nucleotides read TGTGCCAGCAGTGGGGACAGGGGGCGAGTTGAAAAACTGTTTTTT.

The CDR3 here is CASRPGLAKNIQYF. CDR3 nucleotide sequence: TGTGCCAGCAGGCCAGGGCTAGCCAAAAACATTCAGTACTTC. The chain joins TRBV11-3 to TRBJ2-4; TRBD1 might be the D (5 bases). In germline, CDR1 is SGHNT, CDR2 YENEEA. This CDR3 is built from 14 residues. V lost 6 bases and J 0 bases, leaving 9 bases between the germline ends.

This clone is judged large. The chain couples TRBV9 to TRBJ1-4; no clear D. Germline V gene data show CDR1 as SGDLS and CDR2 as YYNGEE. V lost 5 bases, J lost 0 bases, and 14 bases lay in between. The CDR3 length is 16 residues. The CDR3 loop reads CASSDEGRATNEKLFF. For the CDR3, the DNA is TGTGCCAGCAGTGACGAGGGTCGGGCAACTAATGAAAAACTGTTTTTT.

The CDR3 DNA reads TGTGCCACCAGCAGAGATCGAGGGGGCTCCTACGAGCAGTACTTC. Translated: CATSRDRGGSYEQYF. The rearrangement links TRBV15 to TRBJ2-7; maybe TRBD1 (6 bases). The CDR3 is made up of 15 amino acids. V was clipped by 0 bases and J by 0 bases, with 9 bases between them. CDR1 is LNHNV, CDR2 YYDKDF, per germline (reference sequence).

The rearrangement joins TRBV11-3 to TRBJ2-7; D may be TRBD2 (5 bases). CDR1 SGHNT and CDR2 YENEEA come from the germline V gene. This CDR3 comprises 14 residues. V gave up 5 bases and J gave up 0 bases, with 11 bases separating them. CDR3 sequence (DNA): TGTGCCAGCAGCCGAGGAGGCAGCTCCTACGAGCAGTACTTC. Its protein product is CASSRGGSSYEQYF.

The genes are TRBV6-8 and TRBJ2-7; D is tentatively TRBD1 or TRBD2 (5 bases each). V was clipped by 4 bases and J by 0 bases, with 19 bases between them. Per the germline V gene, CDR1 is MNHGY and CDR2 is SAAAGT. This CDR3 region has 17 residues. The CDR3 region has the DNA TGTGCCAGCAGTTTATACCCCCCGTCAGGGAGCTCCTACGAGCAGTACTTC. Protein sequence: CASSLYPPSGSSYEQYF.

The V gene is TRBV5-1, the J gene TRBJ2-1; D not resolved. V was trimmed by 0 bases and J by 8 bases, leaving 18 bases between them. CDR1 is SGHRS and CDR2 is YFSETQ in the germline V gene. CDR3 size: 16 residues. The CDR3 here is CASSLGTGRAWDEQFF. CDR3 DNA: TGCGCCAGCAGCTTGGGGACGGGTCGAGCTTGGGATGAGCAGTTCTTC.

This clone occurred a few times. This rearrangement joins TRBV19 to TRBJ1-2, with 12 positions matching TRBD1. Losses at the gene ends were 5 bases for V and 4 bases for J; bases not matched to a gene: 2. Germline V gene lookup returns CDR1 LNHDA and CDR2 SQIVND (reference sequence). The CDR3 is made up of 14 amino acids. The CDR3: CASSGTGGIYGYTF. DNA for the CDR3: TGTGCCAGTAGTGGGACAGGGGGCATCTATGGCTACACCTTC.

This clone was seen only a few times. The gene calls are TRBV6-8 and TRBJ1-1; D perhaps matches TRBD1 (5 bases). CDR3 length: 13 amino acids. The germline CDR1 and CDR2 sequences are MNHGY and SAAAGT. The V end was cut by 6 bases, the J end by 5 bases, with 13 bases between. CDR3 bases: TGTGCCAGCAGCCCGGACCGGGGGACTGAAGCTTTCTTT. Translating it yields CASSPDRGTEAFF.

V usage is TRBV5-1 and J usage is TRBJ2-2; D ambiguous. The CDR3 totals 15 residues. Trimming took off 4 bases at V and 2 bases at J, with 12 bases between the two ends. Germline V gives CDR1 SGHRS, CDR2 YFSETQ. In DNA form, the CDR3 reads TGCGCCAGCAGCAACGCAGAGACCAACACCGGGGAGCTGTTTTTT. Translating gives CASSNAETNTGELFF.

This clone turned up a few times. This chain joins TRBV6-8 and TRBJ2-6; TRBD1 matches 8 bases. This CDR3 is 19 amino acids long. V shed 1 base, J shed 1 base, and the junction held 9 bases outside the gene matches. Germline V lookup: CDR1 MNHGY, CDR2 SAAAGT. The CDR3 sequence is CASSYLLGTGGSGANVLTF. In DNA form, the CDR3 reads TGTGCCAGCAGTTACTTATTAGGTACAGGGGGGTCTGGGGCCAACGTCCTGACTTTC.

The V and J genes are TRBV9 and TRBJ2-3, with D maybe TRBD2 (6 bases). The CDR3 covers 13 residues. Between the trimmed V and J ends, which lost 4 bases and 6 bases, there was a span of 12 bases. CDR1 SGDLS and CDR2 YYNGEE come from the germline V gene. For the CDR3, the DNA is TGTGCCAGCAGCACGACGGGGGTGGATACGCAGTATTTT. It codes for CASSTTGVDTQYF.

This chain joins TRBV6-8 and TRBJ1-2; D remains ambiguous. V gave up 6 bases and J gave up 0 bases, with 8 bases separating them. The germline gives CDR1 MNHGY, CDR2 SAAAGT. The CDR3 spans 13 residues. CDR3 sequence (DNA): TGTGCCAGCAGGGAGACCGCTAACTATGGCTACACCTTC. Residues: CASRETANYGYTF.